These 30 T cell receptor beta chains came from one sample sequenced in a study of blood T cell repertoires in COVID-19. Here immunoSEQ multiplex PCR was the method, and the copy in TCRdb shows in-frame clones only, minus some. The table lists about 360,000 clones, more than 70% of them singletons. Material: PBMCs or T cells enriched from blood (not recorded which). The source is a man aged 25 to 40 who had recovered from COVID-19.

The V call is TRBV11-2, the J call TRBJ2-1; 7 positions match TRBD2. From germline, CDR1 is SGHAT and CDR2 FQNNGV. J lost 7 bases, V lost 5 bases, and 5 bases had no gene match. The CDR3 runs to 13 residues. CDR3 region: CASSLRRGNEQFF. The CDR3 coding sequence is TGTGCCAGCAGCCTGCGGCGGGGGAATGAGCAGTTCTTC.

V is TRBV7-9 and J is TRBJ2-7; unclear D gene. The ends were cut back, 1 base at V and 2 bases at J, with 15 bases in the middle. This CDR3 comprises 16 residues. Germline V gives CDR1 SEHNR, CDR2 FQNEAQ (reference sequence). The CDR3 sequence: CASSLGLGSATYEQYF. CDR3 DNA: TGTGCCAGCAGCTTAGGTCTCGGGTCGGCTACCTACGAGCAGTACTTC.

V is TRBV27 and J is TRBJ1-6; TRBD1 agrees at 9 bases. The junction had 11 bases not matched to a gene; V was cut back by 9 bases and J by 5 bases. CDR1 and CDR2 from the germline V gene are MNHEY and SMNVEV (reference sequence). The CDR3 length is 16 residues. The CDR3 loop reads CASKNRGPTDNSPLHF. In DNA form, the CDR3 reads TGTGCCAGTAAAAACAGGGGGCCTACGGATAATTCACCCCTCCACTTT.

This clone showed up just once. This chain's CDR3 is CASSSTVSETQYF. CDR3 nucleotides: TGCGCCAGCAGCTCGACAGTTTCTGAGACCCAGTACTTC. The chain uses TRBV5-1 and TRBJ2-5; D may be TRBD1 (5 bases). V lost 3 bases, J lost 5 bases, and 11 bases lay in between. In germline, CDR1 is SGHRS, CDR2 YFSETQ. This CDR3 is built from 13 residues.

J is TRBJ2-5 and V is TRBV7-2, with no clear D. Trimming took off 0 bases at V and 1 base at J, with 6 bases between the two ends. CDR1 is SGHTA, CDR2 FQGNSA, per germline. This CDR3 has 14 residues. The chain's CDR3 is CASSLAPRQETQYF. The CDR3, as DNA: TGTGCCAGCAGCTTAGCCCCCCGCCAAGAGACCCAGTACTTC.

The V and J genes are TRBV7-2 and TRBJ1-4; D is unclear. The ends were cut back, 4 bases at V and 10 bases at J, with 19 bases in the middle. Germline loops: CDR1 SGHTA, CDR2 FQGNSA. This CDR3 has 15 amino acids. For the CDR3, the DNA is TGTGCCAGCAGCTCCCCCGATTCAGGTCCCGGAAAACTGTTTTTT. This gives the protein CASSSPDSGPGKLFF.

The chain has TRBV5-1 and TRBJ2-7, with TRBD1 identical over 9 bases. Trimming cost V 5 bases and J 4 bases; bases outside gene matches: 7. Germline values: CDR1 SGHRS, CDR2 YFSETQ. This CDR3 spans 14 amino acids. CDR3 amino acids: CASRPRTGEYEQYF. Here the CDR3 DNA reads TGCGCCAGCAGGCCTAGGACAGGGGAGTACGAGCAGTACTTC. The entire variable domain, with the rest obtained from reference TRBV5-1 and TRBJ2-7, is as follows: KAGVTQTPRYLIKTRGQQVTLSCSPISGHRSVSWYQQTPGQGLQFLFEYFSETQRNKGNFPGRFSGRQFSNSRSEMNVSTLELGDSALYLCASRPRTGEYEQYFGPGTRLTVT.

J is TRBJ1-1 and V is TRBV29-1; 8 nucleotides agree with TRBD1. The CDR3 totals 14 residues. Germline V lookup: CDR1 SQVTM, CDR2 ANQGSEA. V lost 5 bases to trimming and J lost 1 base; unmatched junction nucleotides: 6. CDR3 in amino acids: CSVPPTGENTEAFF. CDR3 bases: TGCAGCGTTCCCCCGACAGGGGAGAACACTGAAGCTTTCTTT.

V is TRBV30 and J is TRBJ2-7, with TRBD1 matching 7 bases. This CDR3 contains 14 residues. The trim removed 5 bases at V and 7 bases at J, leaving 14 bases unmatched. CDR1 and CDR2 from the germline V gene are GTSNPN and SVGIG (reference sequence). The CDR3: CAWSLGQPLSEQYF. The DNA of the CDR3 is TGTGCCTGGTCCCTGGGACAGCCTCTGAGTGAGCAGTACTTC.

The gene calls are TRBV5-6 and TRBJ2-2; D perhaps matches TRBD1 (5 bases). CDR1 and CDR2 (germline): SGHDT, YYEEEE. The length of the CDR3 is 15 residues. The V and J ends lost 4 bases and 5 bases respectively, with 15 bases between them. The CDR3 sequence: CASSRVDTSTGELFF. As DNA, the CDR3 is TGTGCCAGCAGCAGGGTGGACACTTCTACCGGGGAGCTGTTTTTT.

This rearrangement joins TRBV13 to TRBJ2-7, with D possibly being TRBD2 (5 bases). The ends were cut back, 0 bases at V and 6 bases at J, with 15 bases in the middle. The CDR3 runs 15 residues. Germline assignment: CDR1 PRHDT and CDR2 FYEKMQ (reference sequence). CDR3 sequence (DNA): TGTGCCAGCAGCTTAGGGAGGGCCCCGCTTAGCGAGCAGTACTTC. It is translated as CASSLGRAPLSEQYF.

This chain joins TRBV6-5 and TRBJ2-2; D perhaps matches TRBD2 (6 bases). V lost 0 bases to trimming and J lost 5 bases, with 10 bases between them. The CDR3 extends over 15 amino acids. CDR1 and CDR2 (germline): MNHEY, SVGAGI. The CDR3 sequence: CASSYSRRGTGELFF. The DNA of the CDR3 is TGTGCCAGCAGTTACTCTCGACGGGGGACCGGGGAGCTGTTTTTT.

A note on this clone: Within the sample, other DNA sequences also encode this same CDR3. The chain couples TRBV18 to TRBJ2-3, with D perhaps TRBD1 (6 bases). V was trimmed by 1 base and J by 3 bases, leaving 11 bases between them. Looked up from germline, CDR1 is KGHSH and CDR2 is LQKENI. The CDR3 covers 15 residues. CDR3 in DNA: TGTGCCAGCTCACCACTGGCAGGGGCGACAGATACGCAGTATTTT. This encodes CASSPLAGATDTQYF.

CDR3 sequence: CASSAEMNTEAFF. The CDR3, as DNA: TGTGCCAGCAGCGCGGAAATGAACACTGAAGCTTTCTTT. This chain connects TRBV5-4 to TRBJ1-1; D is unclear. V shed 4 bases and J shed 0 bases, with 7 bases lying between them. Germline values: CDR1 SGHNT, CDR2 YYREEE (reference sequence). The CDR3 is made up of 13 amino acids.

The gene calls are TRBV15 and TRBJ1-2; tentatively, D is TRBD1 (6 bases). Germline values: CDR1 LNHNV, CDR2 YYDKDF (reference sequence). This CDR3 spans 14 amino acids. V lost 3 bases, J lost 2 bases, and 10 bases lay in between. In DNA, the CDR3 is TGTGCCACCAGCAGGCCTGACAGGAACTATGGCTACACCTTC. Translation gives CATSRPDRNYGYTF.

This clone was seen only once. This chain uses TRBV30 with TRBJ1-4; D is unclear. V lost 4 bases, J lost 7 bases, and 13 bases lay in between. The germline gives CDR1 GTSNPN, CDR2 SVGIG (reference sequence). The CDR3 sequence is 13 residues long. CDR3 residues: CAWTSQSGEKLFF. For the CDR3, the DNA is TGTGCCTGGACGTCTCAAAGCGGTGAAAAACTGTTTTTT.

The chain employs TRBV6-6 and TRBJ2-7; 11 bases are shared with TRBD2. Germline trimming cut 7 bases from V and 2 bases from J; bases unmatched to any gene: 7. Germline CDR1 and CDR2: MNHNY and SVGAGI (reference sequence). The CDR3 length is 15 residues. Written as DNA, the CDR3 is TGTGCCAGCACTCCGAGACTAGCGGGGACCTACGAGCAGTACTTC. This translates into CASTPRLAGTYEQYF.

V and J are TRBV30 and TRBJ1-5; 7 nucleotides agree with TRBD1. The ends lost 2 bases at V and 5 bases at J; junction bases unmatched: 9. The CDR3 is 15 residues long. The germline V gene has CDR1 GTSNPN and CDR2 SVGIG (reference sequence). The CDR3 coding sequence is TGTGCCTGGAGTCATGGGGCAGGGGGACATCAGCCCCAGCATTTT. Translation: CAWSHGAGGHQPQHF.

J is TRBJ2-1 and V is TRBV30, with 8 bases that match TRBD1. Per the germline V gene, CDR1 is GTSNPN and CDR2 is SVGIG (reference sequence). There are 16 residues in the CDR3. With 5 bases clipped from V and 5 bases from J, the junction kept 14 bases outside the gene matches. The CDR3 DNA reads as TGTGCCTGGGGAGGGATCGACAGGGGAAGGGACAATGAGCAGTTCTTC. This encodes CAWGGIDRGRDNEQFF.

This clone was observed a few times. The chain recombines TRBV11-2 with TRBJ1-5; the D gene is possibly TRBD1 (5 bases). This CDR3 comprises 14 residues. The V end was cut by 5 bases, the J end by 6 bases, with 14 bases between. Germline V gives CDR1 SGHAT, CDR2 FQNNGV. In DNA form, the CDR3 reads TGTGCCAGCAGCCGGGGACTAACGGGTCAGCCCCAGCATTTT. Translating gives CASSRGLTGQPQHF.

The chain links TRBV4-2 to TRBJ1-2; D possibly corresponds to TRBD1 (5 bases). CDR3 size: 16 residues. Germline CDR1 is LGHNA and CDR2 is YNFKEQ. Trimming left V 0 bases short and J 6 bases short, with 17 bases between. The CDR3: CASSQDLRGGWNGYTF. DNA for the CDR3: TGTGCCAGCAGCCAAGATCTTCGTGGGGGGTGGAATGGCTACACCTTC.

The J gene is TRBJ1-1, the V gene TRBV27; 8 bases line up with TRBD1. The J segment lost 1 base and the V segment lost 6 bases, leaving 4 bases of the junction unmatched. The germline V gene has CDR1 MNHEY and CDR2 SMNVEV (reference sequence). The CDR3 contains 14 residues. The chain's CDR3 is CASRKDRGNTEAFF. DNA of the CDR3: TGTGCCAGCAGGAAAGACAGGGGGAACACTGAAGCTTTCTTT.

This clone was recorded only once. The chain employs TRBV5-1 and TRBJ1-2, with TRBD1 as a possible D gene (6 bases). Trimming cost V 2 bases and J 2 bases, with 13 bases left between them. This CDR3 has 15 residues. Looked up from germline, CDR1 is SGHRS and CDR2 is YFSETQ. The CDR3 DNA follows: TGCGCCAGCAGCTTAAACAGGGCAGACAACTATGGCTACACCTTC. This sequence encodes CASSLNRADNYGYTF.

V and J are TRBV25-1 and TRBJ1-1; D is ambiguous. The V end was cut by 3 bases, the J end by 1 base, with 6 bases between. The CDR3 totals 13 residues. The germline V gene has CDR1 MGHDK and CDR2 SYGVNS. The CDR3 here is CASSDEGNTEAFF. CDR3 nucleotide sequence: TGTGCCAGCAGTGATGAGGGGAACACTGAAGCTTTCTTT.

The CDR3 loop reads CASRRITGGNSPLHF. In DNA, the CDR3 is TGTGCCAGCAGACGAATCACAGGGGGCAATTCACCCCTCCACTTT. The genes are TRBV3-1 (or the pseudogene TRBV3-2) and TRBJ1-6; 9 bases fit TRBD1. Germline values: CDR1 LGHDT, CDR2 YNNKEL (reference sequence). The CDR3 sequence is 15 residues long. The V segment lost 6 bases and the J segment 7 bases; nucleotides outside the gene matches: 7.

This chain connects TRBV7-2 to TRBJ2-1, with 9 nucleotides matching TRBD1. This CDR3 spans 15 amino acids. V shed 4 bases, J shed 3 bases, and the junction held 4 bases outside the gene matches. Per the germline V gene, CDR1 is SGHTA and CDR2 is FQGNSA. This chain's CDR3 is CASSSGQGNYNEQFF. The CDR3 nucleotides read TGTGCCAGCAGCTCCGGACAGGGGAACTACAATGAGCAGTTCTTC.

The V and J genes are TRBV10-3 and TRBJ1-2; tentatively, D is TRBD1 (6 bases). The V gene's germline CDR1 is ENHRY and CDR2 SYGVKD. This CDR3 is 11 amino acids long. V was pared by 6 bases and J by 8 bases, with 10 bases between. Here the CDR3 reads CAISGQYGYTF. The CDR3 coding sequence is TGTGCCATCAGCGGACAGTACGGCTACACCTTC.

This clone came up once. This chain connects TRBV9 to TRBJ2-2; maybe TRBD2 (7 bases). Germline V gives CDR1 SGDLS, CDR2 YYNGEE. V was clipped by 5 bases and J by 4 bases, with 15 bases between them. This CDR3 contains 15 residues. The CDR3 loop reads CASRGASGPTGELFF. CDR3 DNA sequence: TGTGCCAGCAGGGGGGCTAGCGGACCCACCGGGGAGCTGTTTTTT. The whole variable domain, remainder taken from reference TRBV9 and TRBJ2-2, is DSGVTQTPKHLITATGQRVTLRCSPRSGDLSVYWYQQSLDQGLQFLIQYYNGEERAKGNILERFSAQQFPDLHSELNLSSLELGDSALYFCASRGASGPTGELFFGEGSRLTVL.

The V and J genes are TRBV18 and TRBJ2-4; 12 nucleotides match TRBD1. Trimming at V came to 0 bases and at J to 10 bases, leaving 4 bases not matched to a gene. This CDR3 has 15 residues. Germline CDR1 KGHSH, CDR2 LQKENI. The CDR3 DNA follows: TGTGCCAGCTCACCACCGGTGGGACAGGGGGCAATTCAGTACTTC. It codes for CASSPPVGQGAIQYF. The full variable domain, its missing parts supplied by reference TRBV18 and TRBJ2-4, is NAGVMQNPRHLVRRRGQEARLRCSPMKGHSHVYWYRQLPEEGLKFMVYLQKENIIDESGMPKERFSAEFPKEGPSILRIQQVVRGDSAAYFCASSPPVGQGAIQYFGAGTRLSVL.

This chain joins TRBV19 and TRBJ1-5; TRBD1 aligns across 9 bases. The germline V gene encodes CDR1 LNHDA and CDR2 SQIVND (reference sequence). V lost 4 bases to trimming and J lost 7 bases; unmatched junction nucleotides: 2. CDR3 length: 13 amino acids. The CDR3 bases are TGTGCCAGTAGTAGGGGACAGGGCCAGCCCCAGCATTTT. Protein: CASSRGQGQPQHF.